Here is one T cell receptor beta chain with its context. The antigen remains undetermined. The sample originates from a study of neurological immune-mediated disorders. On the study more broadly: Multiple sclerosis patients numbered about 35, with approximately 31 relapsing-remitting and 3 secondary progressive.

Regarding the study as a whole: The study phylogenetically grouped the repertoires of 18 of 34 multiple sclerosis patients into one related-CDR3 cluster, a possible signature.

CDR1 SGHDN and CDR2 FVKESK come from the germline V gene. The ends were cut back, 2 bases at V and 8 bases at J, with 22 bases in the middle. The CDR3 spans 17 residues. Synthesis of cDNA was carried out by template-switch 5'RACE. The reaction used 10-nucleotide random UMIs. MiXCR was run by TCRdb on the 5' RACE reads, yielding one entry per CDR3 protein. The sample consists of roughly 120,000 distinct CDR3 sequences, 3% to 3.5% of them appearing once. From 2 million PBMCs stored at -80 C, the unsorted libraries were generated. The chain recombines TRBV14 with TRBJ2-1; D gene ambiguous. The sequence was obtained from a woman under 40 with multiple sclerosis. Source material: PBMCs. The CDR3, as DNA: TGTGCCAGCAGCCAATCCAGGAACGACCCCACCGACGATGAGCAGTTCTTC. Its translation is CASSQSRNDPTDDEQFF.